Listed here are 26 T cell receptor beta chains from one sample, sequenced in a study of blood T cell repertoires in COVID-19. The table came from immunoSEQ multiplex PCR; TCRdb's copy has only in-frame clones and leaves some out. The sample has about 300,000 clones, roughly 84% seen once. The sequenced sample was peripheral blood. The receptors come from a human donor with COVID-19, enrolled during active disease. The donor label of this sample is uncertain.

This clone has a handful of counts. V gene TRBV5-1 combines with J gene TRBJ1-1; tentatively, D is TRBD1 (5 bases). CDR3 size: 13 residues. Germline lookup yields CDR1 SGHRS and CDR2 YFSETQ. Trimming pared 0 bases from V and 4 bases from J, leaving 7 bases between. CDR3 nucleotides: TGCGCCAGCAGCTTGGAAAGGGGCACTGAAGCTTTCTTT. Residues: CASSLERGTEAFF.

Details on this clone: Other DNA sequences from this sample encode an identical CDR3 as well. The chain has TRBV5-1 and TRBJ1-1; TRBD1 agrees at 8 bases. The germline CDR1 and CDR2 sequences are SGHRS and YFSETQ. The CDR3 consists of 14 residues. With 3 bases clipped from V and 1 base from J, the junction kept 2 bases outside the gene matches. The CDR3 spells CASSSGQGNTEAFF. CDR3 nucleotide sequence: TGCGCCAGCAGCTCTGGACAGGGGAACACTGAAGCTTTCTTT. The full variable domain, rest sourced from reference TRBV5-1 and TRBJ1-1, is KAGVTQTPRYLIKTRGQQVTLSCSPISGHRSVSWYQQTPGQGLQFLFEYFSETQRNKGNFPGRFSGRQFSNSRSEMNVSTLELGDSALYLCASSSGQGNTEAFFGQGTRLTVV.

The chain employs TRBV29-1 and TRBJ2-2, with D possibly being TRBD2 (6 bases). With 7 bases removed from V and 1 base from J, the gap between germline ends came to 13 bases. The CDR3 has 14 residues. Germline V gives CDR1 SQVTM, CDR2 ANQGSEA. The CDR3: CSAGTGLNTGELFF. The DNA of the CDR3 is TGCAGCGCCGGAACGGGACTGAACACCGGGGAGCTGTTTTTT.

V usage is TRBV7-3 and J usage is TRBJ2-7, with 9 bases that match TRBD2. CDR1 and CDR2 from the germline V gene are SGHTA and FQGTGA. The CDR3 sequence is 16 residues long. V lost 6 bases to trimming and J lost 0 bases; unmatched junction nucleotides: 9. The CDR3 DNA is TGTGCCAGCAGGGTGATTAGCGGGGGCAGCTCCTACGAGCAGTACTTC. It translates to CASRVISGGSSYEQYF.

DNA of the CDR3: TGCAGCGTTGCCGGGACTAGCTTAGATACGCAGTATTTT. Translated: CSVAGTSLDTQYF. The rearrangement uses TRBV29-1 and TRBJ2-3; 9 positions agree with TRBD2. From germline, CDR1 is SQVTM and CDR2 ANQGSEA. The CDR3 has 13 amino acids. With V trimmed by 4 bases and J by 5 bases, 4 bases remained unmatched.

The V gene is TRBV28, the J gene TRBJ2-7, with no clear D. V was cut by 3 bases and J by 3 bases, with 12 bases left in between. Germline CDR1 reads MDHEN; CDR2 reads SYDVKM. CDR3 length equals 14 residues. The CDR3 nucleotides are TGTGCCAGCAGTTTTTCCCGACTGGTCTACGAGCAGTACTTC. It encodes CASSFSRLVYEQYF.

The chain uses TRBV30 and TRBJ1-5; weak D call: TRBD1 (5 bases). The CDR3 has 13 amino acids. V shed 3 bases and J shed 6 bases, with 12 bases lying between them. Germline CDR1 GTSNPN, CDR2 SVGIG (reference sequence). The CDR3 DNA reads TGTGCCTGGAGCACCGGGGGACCTCAGCCCCAGCATTTT. Its translation is CAWSTGGPQPQHF.

The chain joins TRBV19 to TRBJ2-3; 8 nucleotides match TRBD1. The CDR3 spans 15 residues. In germline, CDR1 is LNHDA, CDR2 SQIVND (reference sequence). The V gene end was trimmed by 6 bases and the J gene end by 2 bases; junction bases not matched to a gene: 7. CDR3 protein: CASRSVTGATDTQYF. CDR3 nucleotide sequence: TGTGCCAGTAGATCCGTGACAGGGGCCACAGATACGCAGTATTTT.

This clone was detected only a few times. The rearrangement uses TRBV7-2 and TRBJ1-3; D is ambiguous. The CDR3 length is 14 residues. The germline CDR1 and CDR2 sequences are SGHTA and FQGNSA. Trimming cost V 5 bases and J 0 bases, with 8 bases left between them. The CDR3, as DNA: TGTGCCAGCAGCCACGCTAGCTCTGGAAACACCATATATTTT. Its protein product is CASSHASSGNTIYF.

This chain joins TRBV29-1 and TRBJ2-2; D remains unclear. Trimming took off 5 bases at V and 1 base at J, with 11 bases between the two ends. The CDR3 sequence is 14 residues long. Germline assignment: CDR1 SQVTM and CDR2 ANQGSEA. CDR3 protein: CSVLAPVNTGELFF. DNA for the CDR3: TGCAGCGTTTTAGCACCCGTGAACACCGGGGAGCTGTTTTTT.

The CDR3 region has the DNA TGTGCCAGCAGTGACTCAAAACAGGGGGTCAGGAATGAGCAGTTCTTC. It yields the protein CASSDSKQGVRNEQFF. The genes are TRBV6-4 and TRBJ2-1; 8 bases align to TRBD1. CDR1 and CDR2 (germline): MRHNA, SNTAGT. Unmatched junction bases numbered 8, after V lost 0 bases and J lost 7 bases. The length of the CDR3 is 16 residues.

The chain recombines TRBV19 with TRBJ2-5, with a weak D call TRBD1 (6 bases). With 3 bases removed from V and 4 bases from J, the gap between germline ends came to 12 bases. Per germline, CDR1 LNHDA and CDR2 SQIVND (reference sequence). The CDR3 has 14 residues. DNA for the CDR3: TGTGCCAGTAGTATGGGTAGGGGGACAGAGACCCAGTACTTC. Its protein product is CASSMGRGTETQYF.

DNA of the CDR3: TGTGCCAGCAGTTACTCGAGTACCGGGGGATATCAGCCCCAGCATTTT. It encodes CASSYSSTGGYQPQHF. The chain links TRBV6-6 to TRBJ1-5, with a possible D match to TRBD1 (5 bases). Trimming stripped 0 bases from V and 5 bases from J, with 14 bases between. The CDR3 has 16 residues. Germline V gene lookup returns CDR1 MNHNY and CDR2 SVGAGI (reference sequence).

The chain carries TRBV30 and TRBJ2-1; no reliable D call. V was shortened by 0 bases and J by 12 bases, with 12 bases between the two germline ends. CDR1 and CDR2 from the germline V gene are GTSNPN and SVGIG (reference sequence). This CDR3 is built from 12 residues. The CDR3 loop is CAWSVGPYGQFF. The CDR3 DNA reads as TGTGCCTGGAGTGTGGGCCCCTACGGGCAGTTCTTC. The full variable domain, in which reference TRBV30 and TRBJ2-1 provide the parts outside the CDR3, is SQTIHQWPATLVQPVGSPLSLECTVEGTSNPNLYWYRQAAGRGLQLLFYSVGIGQISSEVPQNLSASRPQDRQFILSSKKLLLSDSGFYLCAWSVGPYGQFFGPGTRLTVL.

This chain links TRBV7-2 with TRBJ2-7; 9 positions agree with TRBD2. The germline V gene encodes CDR1 SGHTA and CDR2 FQGNSA. V was pared by 6 bases and J by 4 bases, with 10 bases of the junction left unmatched. The CDR3 has 15 residues. Here the CDR3 DNA reads TGTGCCAGCAGTCCATCGGCGGGAGGGCTATACGAGCAGTACTTC. Its protein is CASSPSAGGLYEQYF.

The table lists this clone with a count of one. The rearrangement joins TRBV5-1 to TRBJ2-5; D remains ambiguous. The CDR3 is 13 amino acids. Trimming took off 0 bases at V and 2 bases at J, with 5 bases between the two ends. Germline CDR1 is SGHRS and CDR2 is YFSETQ. The CDR3 DNA is TGCGCCAGCAGCTTGGCTCTGCAAGAGACCCAGTACTTC. It is translated as CASSLALQETQYF.

This clone was counted a single time. The chain employs TRBV5-6 and TRBJ2-1; 9 bases agree with TRBD2. The trim removed 3 bases at V and 10 bases at J, leaving 11 bases unmatched. Per the germline V gene, CDR1 is SGHDT and CDR2 is YYEEEE. The CDR3 is 15 amino acids. CDR3 residues: CASSSKGLAQMEQFF. In DNA, the CDR3 is TGTGCCAGCAGCTCAAAGGGACTAGCCCAAATGGAGCAGTTCTTC.

The gene calls are TRBV7-3 and TRBJ1-1; D call uncertain. This CDR3 has 13 amino acids. V lost 5 bases, J lost 1 base, and 8 bases lay in between. Germline values: CDR1 SGHTA, CDR2 FQGTGA. This chain's CDR3 is CASSDFRNTEAFF. In nucleotides, the CDR3 is TGTGCCAGCAGCGATTTCAGGAACACTGAAGCTTTCTTT.

The chain recombines TRBV12-3 or TRBV12-4 with TRBJ1-5; D ambiguous. The CDR3 covers 13 residues. Deletions cut 5 bases from V and 5 bases from J, with 10 bases between. The CDR3 spells CASSQQEDQPQHF. DNA for the CDR3: TGTGCCAGCAGTCAGCAGGAGGATCAGCCCCAGCATTTT.

The chain links TRBV7-2 to TRBJ2-7; possible D gene TRBD2, 5 bases. Trimming took off 5 bases at V and 4 bases at J, with 12 bases between the two ends. The germline gives CDR1 SGHTA, CDR2 FQGNSA. This CDR3 spans 13 amino acids. The CDR3: CASSPGPGYEQYF. DNA for the CDR3: TGTGCCAGCAGCCCCGGGCCGGGGTACGAGCAGTACTTC.

The chain employs TRBV15 and TRBJ2-3; D is uncertain. The germline V gene has CDR1 LNHNV and CDR2 YYDKDF (reference sequence). The CDR3 is made up of 15 amino acids. The V end lost 0 bases, the J end lost 2 bases, and 9 bases lay between the germline ends. The CDR3 nucleotides are TGTGCCACCAGCAGAGACAAAGCGACCACAGATACGCAGTATTTT. Its protein is CATSRDKATTDTQYF.

This chain joins TRBV6-5 and TRBJ1-3, with D uncertain. V gave up 7 bases and J gave up 2 bases, with 12 bases separating them. CDR1 and CDR2 (germline): MNHEY, SVGAGI. The CDR3 extends over 14 amino acids. The CDR3 nucleotides are TGTGCCAGCATCAAAACGGGTCCTGGAAACACCATATATTTT. Translation gives CASIKTGPGNTIYF.

The rearrangement links TRBV11-2 to TRBJ2-7; 7 nucleotides agree with TRBD2. The J segment lost 4 bases and the V segment lost 7 bases, leaving 4 bases of the junction unmatched. CDR3 length: 12 residues. The germline CDR1 and CDR2 sequences are SGHAT and FQNNGV. In DNA, the CDR3 is TGTGCCAGCACCAATAGCGGGTACGAGCAGTACTTC. Translating gives CASTNSGYEQYF.

V is TRBV10-2 and J is TRBJ2-6; D perhaps matches TRBD1 (6 bases). The CDR3 runs to 16 residues. Looked up from germline, CDR1 is WSHSY and CDR2 is SAAADI. V gave up 0 bases and J gave up 2 bases, with 8 bases separating them. The chain's CDR3 is CASSESGAPGANVLTF. Written as DNA, the CDR3 is TGCGCCAGCAGTGAGTCGGGGGCTCCTGGGGCCAACGTCCTGACTTTC.

V usage is TRBV15 and J usage is TRBJ1-3; possibly TRBD1 for D (6 bases). This CDR3 region has 15 residues. Trimming took 9 bases from V and 0 from J, leaving 15 bases between them. CDR1 LNHNV and CDR2 YYDKDF come from the germline V gene (reference sequence). CDR3 DNA sequence: TGTGCCACGAAACAGGGTCGGCACTCTGGAAACACCATATATTTT. It is translated as CATKQGRHSGNTIYF.

This clone was counted ten times or more. This chain uses TRBV30 with TRBJ2-7; 7 bases match TRBD2. V was clipped by 3 bases and J by 11 bases; unmatched bases: 13. This CDR3 is 13 amino acids long. Germline-derived CDR1 and CDR2 are GTSNPN and SVGIG (reference sequence). CDR3 region: CAWRLAPAGFKYF. The CDR3 DNA follows: TGTGCCTGGAGACTAGCGCCCGCCGGTTTCAAGTACTTC.